The 24 T cell receptor beta chains given below trace back to one sample, sequenced in a study of blood T cell repertoires in COVID-19. Libraries were prepared by immunoSEQ multiplex PCR; TCRdb keeps only in-frame clonotypes and omits some of them. The sample shows around 130,000 clones, approximately 82% of them seen only once. Material: peripheral blood. The receptors stem from a man aged 40-50 years with active or convalescent COVID-19.

This clone was recorded only once. The chain joins TRBV6-2 or TRBV6-3 to TRBJ2-7; D unclear. Germline V gene lookup returns CDR1 MNHEY and CDR2 SVGEGT. The V and J ends lost 6 bases and 3 bases respectively, with 18 bases between them. The CDR3 runs to 15 residues. The CDR3 reads CASSMSSAQIYEQYF. The CDR3 nucleotides read TGTGCCAGCAGCATGTCGAGCGCCCAGATCTACGAGCAGTACTTC.

This clone was seen a few times. V gene TRBV6-2 or TRBV6-3 combines with J gene TRBJ1-5; 8 bases match TRBD1. The ends lost 4 bases at V and 7 bases at J; junction bases unmatched: 9. Germline V CDR1 and CDR2: MNHEY, SVGEGT. The CDR3 has 15 amino acids. The CDR3 is CASSSRQGLQQPQHF. CDR3 nucleotides: TGTGCCAGCAGTTCAAGACAGGGGTTACAACAGCCCCAGCATTTT.

V is TRBV12-3 or TRBV12-4 and J is TRBJ2-1; unclear D gene. The CDR3 is made up of 10 amino acids. V gave up 5 bases and J gave up 10 bases, with 6 bases separating them. This CDR3 reads CASSTREQFF. In nucleotides, the CDR3 is TGTGCCAGCAGTACGAGGGAGCAGTTCTTC.

The chain employs TRBV30 and TRBJ1-1, with D hard to call. The CDR3 is made up of 17 amino acids. Germline lookup yields CDR1 GTSNPN and CDR2 SVGIG (reference sequence). V gave up 4 bases and J gave up 0 bases, with 21 bases separating them. The CDR3 loop reads CAWIPPLAGRLNTEAFF. In DNA, the CDR3 is TGTGCCTGGATTCCCCCCTTGGCAGGCCGACTGAACACTGAAGCTTTCTTT.

The chain carries TRBV7-6 and TRBJ2-7; 8 nucleotides line up with TRBD1. This CDR3 has 16 residues. V gave up 5 bases and J gave up 0 bases; unmatched junction bases: 9. The germline CDR1 and CDR2 sequences are SGHVS and FNYEAQ. The CDR3 loop is CASSPQTGAFSYEQYF. CDR3 in DNA: TGTGCCAGCAGCCCGCAGACAGGGGCCTTCTCCTACGAGCAGTACTTC.

This rearrangement joins TRBV15 to TRBJ2-6; 7 bases align to TRBD1. The CDR3 runs 17 residues. Unmatched junction bases numbered 5, after V lost 3 bases and J lost 0 bases. Germline V gene data show CDR1 as LNHNV and CDR2 as YYDKDF (reference sequence). CDR3 protein: CATSSGTASSGANVLTF. DNA of the CDR3: TGTGCCACCAGCAGTGGGACAGCCAGCTCTGGGGCCAACGTCCTGACTTTC.

This chain connects TRBV9 to TRBJ1-1, with a tentative D call TRBD1 (6 bases). The germline V gene has CDR1 SGDLS and CDR2 YYNGEE. CDR3 length: 14 residues. Between the trimmed V and J ends, which lost 2 bases and 10 bases, there was a span of 18 bases. CDR3 in DNA: TGTGCCAGCAGCGTCTACAGGGACCTCGTGGGAGCTTTCTTT. It yields the protein CASSVYRDLVGAFF.

The chain uses TRBV24-1 and TRBJ1-4; D not certain. Germline V lookup: CDR1 KGHDR, CDR2 SFDVKD. Trimming cost V 8 bases and J 7 bases, with 10 bases left between them. The CDR3 is made up of 12 amino acids. CDR3 coding DNA: TGTGCCACCACCAGGATAGGTGAAAAACTGTTTTTT. Amino acids: CATTRIGEKLFF.

The V call is TRBV6-5, the J call TRBJ1-3; TRBD1 matches at 8 bases. Germline trimming cut 0 bases from V and 4 bases from J; bases unmatched to any gene: 2. The CDR3 spans 15 residues. The germline V gene has CDR1 MNHEY and CDR2 SVGAGI. DNA of the CDR3: TGTGCCAGCAGTTACTCGACAGGGGTAGGAAACACCATATATTTT. Its translation: CASSYSTGVGNTIYF.

The chain is built from TRBV5-1 and TRBJ2-5; 10 nucleotides align to TRBD2. Germline-derived CDR1 and CDR2 are SGHRS and YFSETQ. J lost 5 bases, V lost 10 bases, and 14 bases had no gene match. The length of the CDR3 is 15 residues. The CDR3, as DNA: TGCGCCTGCAACCGGAGCGGGGGGGCCGGGGAGACCCAGTACTTC. Translation gives CACNRSGGAGETQYF.

The chain uses TRBV11-3 and TRBJ1-1; D is ambiguous. CDR1 SGHNT and CDR2 YENEEA come from the germline V gene. The V end lost 4 bases, the J end lost 2 bases, and 17 bases lay between the germline ends. The CDR3 has 16 amino acids. The CDR3 region is CASSSYSPKLNTEAFF. The CDR3 nucleotides read TGTGCCAGCAGCTCCTACAGCCCGAAATTAAACACTGAAGCTTTCTTT.

This clone was detected only once. The rearrangement uses TRBV6-5 and TRBJ1-1; D possibly corresponds to TRBD1 (5 bases). Germline lookup yields CDR1 MNHEY and CDR2 SVGAGI. The V end lost 0 bases, the J end lost 7 bases, and 12 bases lay between the germline ends. There are 14 residues in the CDR3. The CDR3 region is CASSYSPAQGEAFF. CDR3 DNA sequence: TGTGCCAGCAGTTACTCGCCTGCCCAGGGTGAAGCTTTCTTT.

V gene TRBV6-5 combines with J gene TRBJ2-3; D is perhaps TRBD1 (5 bases). V was shortened by 7 bases and J by 2 bases, with 7 bases between the two germline ends. Germline V CDR1 and CDR2: MNHEY, SVGAGI. The CDR3 has 12 amino acids. The CDR3 reads CASTGNTDTQYF. The CDR3 nucleotides read TGTGCCAGCACAGGGAACACAGATACGCAGTATTTT.

Only a few counts were recorded for this clone. This rearrangement joins TRBV5-1 to TRBJ2-7, with D maybe TRBD2 (5 bases). Germline CDR1 reads SGHRS; CDR2 reads YFSETQ. The CDR3 covers 15 residues. Trimming left V 8 bases short and J 0 bases short, with 18 bases between. CDR3 sequence reads: CARNIRTASSYEQYF. The CDR3 bases are TGCGCCAGAAACATTCGGACTGCTAGCTCCTACGAGCAGTACTTC.

The count of this clone is one. The gene calls are TRBV7-2 and TRBJ2-2; 9 bases are shared with TRBD1. The CDR3 is made up of 18 amino acids. The germline CDR1 and CDR2 sequences are SGHTA and FQGNSA. The J segment lost 3 bases and the V segment lost 5 bases, leaving 13 bases of the junction unmatched. CDR3 loop: CASSRTIYRDRDTGELFF. CDR3 bases: TGTGCCAGCAGCCGTACTATATACCGGGACAGGGACACCGGGGAGCTGTTTTTT.

This clone was picked up one time. The rearrangement links TRBV2 to TRBJ2-3; D is unresolved. With 7 bases removed from V and 6 bases from J, the gap between germline ends came to 8 bases. Germline CDR1 and CDR2: SNHLY and FYNNEI. CDR3 length: 11 amino acids. In nucleotides, the CDR3 is TGTGCCAGCACCCCTGTTGATACGCAGTATTTT. Amino acids: CASTPVDTQYF.

For this clone: This sample also contains other DNA sequences that code for the same CDR3. The chain employs TRBV3-1 (or the pseudogene TRBV3-2) and TRBJ1-1; 7 bases line up with TRBD1. CDR3 length: 14 amino acids. J gave up 4 bases and V 1 base, and 3 bases lay outside the gene matches. CDR1 LGHDT and CDR2 YNNKEL come from the germline V gene (reference sequence). The DNA of the CDR3 is TGTGCCAGCAGCCAAGGGGCAGGGGGCACTGAAGCTTTCTTT. It encodes CASSQGAGGTEAFF.

This chain links TRBV2 with TRBJ2-2, with TRBD1 identical over 9 bases. The CDR3 runs 17 residues. J lost 0 bases, V lost 6 bases, and 8 bases had no gene match. The V gene's germline CDR1 is SNHLY and CDR2 FYNNEI. The CDR3 nucleotides read TGTGCCAGCAGGCTACAGGGGGCTCTTACGAACACCGGGGAGCTGTTTTTT. Translation gives CASRLQGALTNTGELFF.

This sequence joins TRBV5-1 and TRBJ2-2; D is possibly TRBD2 (6 bases). The CDR3 extends over 15 amino acids. With 4 bases removed from V and 4 bases from J, the gap between germline ends came to 14 bases. Germline-derived CDR1 and CDR2 are SGHRS and YFSETQ. In DNA form, the CDR3 reads TGCGCCAGCAGCCGGCGGAGGGTTGGCACCGGGGAGCTGTTTTTT. Protein: CASSRRRVGTGELFF.

J is TRBJ2-7 and V is TRBV5-3; D may be TRBD2 (6 bases). TRBV5-3 is an ORF, with its function uncertain. Trimming pared 0 bases from V and 0 bases from J, leaving 25 bases between. This CDR3 is built from 20 residues. In nucleotides, the CDR3 is TGTGCCAGAAGCTTGGCCAGAAGAAGCGCTCGGGGAGGAAACTCCTACGAGCAGTACTTC. Translation gives CARSLARRSARGGNSYEQYF.

V gene TRBV19 combines with J gene TRBJ1-6; TRBD1 agrees at 10 bases. This CDR3 is 13 amino acids long. The V gene end was trimmed by 6 bases and the J gene end by 8 bases; junction bases not matched to a gene: 1. Germline-derived CDR1 and CDR2 are LNHDA and SQIVND (reference sequence). The CDR3 coding sequence is TGTGCCAGTAGAGGACAGGGGGATTCACCCCTCCACTTT. This translates into CASRGQGDSPLHF.

The rearrangement uses TRBV18 and TRBJ2-5; 13 positions agree with TRBD2. In germline, CDR1 is KGHSH, CDR2 LQKENI. The CDR3 loop spans 16 amino acids. J lost 1 base, V lost 5 bases, and 4 bases had no gene match. Here the CDR3 reads CASSSGTSGIQETQYF. CDR3 sequence (DNA): TGTGCCAGCTCATCAGGGACTAGCGGGATCCAAGAGACCCAGTACTTC.

V is TRBV25-1 and J is TRBJ2-7, with 9 bases identical to TRBD2. Germline lookup yields CDR1 MGHDK and CDR2 SYGVNS. The CDR3 is made up of 13 amino acids. J gave up 3 bases and V 6 bases, and 3 bases lay outside the gene matches. The CDR3 here is CASRGLANYEQYF. The CDR3 DNA sequence: TGTGCCAGCAGGGGACTAGCCAACTACGAGCAGTACTTC.

This clone was counted between two and nine times. The chain joins TRBV19 to TRBJ1-1; 7 nucleotides match TRBD1. V was clipped by 4 bases and J by 7 bases; unmatched bases: 3. Germline lookup yields CDR1 LNHDA and CDR2 SQIVND (reference sequence). The CDR3 has 12 amino acids. The CDR3 DNA reads TGTGCCAGTAGTACCCGGACAGGTGAAGCTTTCTTT. Protein sequence: CASSTRTGEAFF.